This T cell receptor (beta chain) emerged from a study of PD-L1 blockade in urothelial cancer. Study details: Blood was subjected to analysis at 3 weeks (second dose) and 6 weeks following treatment start.

Profiling relied on immunoSEQ multiplex PCR, and the TCRdb table lists in-frame clones only, not all of them. The profile covers about 46,000 clones, with about 85% appearing a single time and under 2.5% taken by the ten largest. Time point reported: peripheral blood 6 weeks after treatment start. J lost 2 bases, V lost 0 bases, and 4 bases had no gene match. This CDR3 region has 15 residues. CDR1 and CDR2 (germline): SGHKS, YYEKEE (reference sequence). The rearrangement links TRBV5-5 to TRBJ2-7, with TRBD1 matching 8 bases. The sample was PBMCs, taken around atezolizumab (anti-PD-L1) treatment. The source is a man aged 50-60 years with urothelial cancer. The CDR3 DNA is TGTGCCAGCAGCTTGGCAGGGGGCTCCCCCTACGAGCAGTACTTC. This gives the protein CASSLAGGSPYEQYF.